Presented here are 24 T cell receptor beta chains from one specimen sequenced in a study of control samples from healthy donors and cancer patients. Clones were read by immunoSEQ multiplex PCR, and TCRdb kept only the in-frame ones, dropping some. The sample consists of over 85,000 clones, about 81% of them appearing once. Sample: PBMCs. The source of these receptors is a man between 65 and 80 years old with lung cancer.

The chain is built from TRBV11-2 and TRBJ2-5; D is possibly TRBD1 (6 bases). Germline-derived CDR1 and CDR2 are SGHAT and FQNNGV. CDR3 length: 16 residues. The V end lost 5 bases, the J end lost 7 bases, and 23 bases lay between the germline ends. CDR3 DNA sequence: TGTGCCAGCAGCCCCCGATCGGCAGGGGATTGGGGGACCCAGTACTTC. This translates into CASSPRSAGDWGTQYF.

This chain connects TRBV10-3 to TRBJ2-3; tentative D call: TRBD1 (5 bases). Germline-derived CDR1 and CDR2 are ENHRY and SYGVKD. The V and J ends lost 3 bases and 3 bases respectively, with 16 bases between them. This CDR3 has 16 amino acids. The DNA for the CDR3 is TGTGCCATCAGTGATAAAGGGGCCGCCGGGACAGATACGCAGTATTTT. It translates to CAISDKGAAGTDTQYF.

Ten or more counts support this clone. This specimen includes other DNA sequences encoding the same CDR3. This chain uses TRBV6-5 with TRBJ1-5, with D unclear. Per the germline V gene, CDR1 is MNHEY and CDR2 is SVGAGI. V dropped 2 bases and J dropped 6 bases, with 8 bases sitting between them. This CDR3 contains 13 residues. CDR3 DNA sequence: TGTGCCAGCAGTTACAGGGAGGGTCAGCCCCAGCATTTT. Its translation is CASSYREGQPQHF.

The CDR3 loop reads CASSAQWTDTGYTF. Here the CDR3 DNA reads TGTGCCAGCAGCGCGCAATGGACAGACACCGGCTACACCTTC. J is TRBJ1-2 and V is TRBV5-8; TRBD1 is a possible D gene (6 bases). The CDR3 covers 14 residues. CDR1 and CDR2 from the germline V gene are SGHTS and YDEGEE. V was clipped by 4 bases and J by 8 bases, with 18 bases between them.

The rearrangement links TRBV6-6 to TRBJ2-7; D gene ambiguous. Germline CDR1 reads MNHNY; CDR2 reads SVGAGI (reference sequence). The CDR3 is 15 residues long. Trimming took off 5 bases at V and 4 bases at J, with 18 bases between the two ends. The CDR3 region is CASSPPGLSSYEQYF. The CDR3 DNA is TGTGCCAGCAGTCCACCGGGCCTCTCTTCTTACGAGCAGTACTTC.

In this sample, this clone turned up once. This rearrangement joins TRBV18 to TRBJ2-1; D may be TRBD2 (5 bases). The CDR3 runs to 18 residues. Trimming left V 6 bases short and J 7 bases short, with 28 bases between. CDR1 is KGHSH and CDR2 is LQKENI in the germline V gene. The chain's CDR3 is CASSERPNTVSPGNEQFF. Here the CDR3 DNA reads TGTGCCAGCTCCGAGCGGCCCAATACAGTTTCCCCGGGGAATGAGCAGTTCTTC.

The J gene is TRBJ2-5, the V gene TRBV27; TRBD1 agrees at 11 bases. Germline loops: CDR1 MNHEY, CDR2 SMNVEV (reference sequence). Trimming at V came to 5 bases and at J to 5 bases, leaving 4 bases not matched to a gene. The CDR3 has 14 residues. As DNA, the CDR3 is TGTGCCAGCAGTATGGACAGGGGGCGTGAGACCCAGTACTTC. This translates into CASSMDRGRETQYF.

The V and J genes are TRBV19 and TRBJ1-5, with D uncertain. The CDR3 totals 13 residues. With 5 bases removed from V and 6 bases from J, the gap between germline ends came to 11 bases. From germline, CDR1 is LNHDA and CDR2 SQIVND (reference sequence). The DNA for the CDR3 is TGTGCCAGTAGTCCTGCGGGGTTTCAGCCCCAGCATTTT. This translates into CASSPAGFQPQHF. The full variable domain, rest sourced from reference TRBV19 and TRBJ1-5, is DGGITQSPKYLFRKEGQNVTLSCEQNLNHDAMYWYRQDPGQGLRLIYYSQIVNDFQKGDIAEGYSVSREKKESFPLTVTSAQKNPTAFYLCASSPAGFQPQHFGDGTRLSIL.

The chain couples TRBV11-2 to TRBJ2-3; 7 bases agree with TRBD2. The CDR3 contains 15 residues. V dropped 5 bases and J dropped 0; count of bases not matched to a gene: 5. CDR1 and CDR2 (germline): SGHAT, FQNNGV. CDR3 DNA sequence: TGTGCCAGCAGCCCCCTAGCGGTTAGCACAGATACGCAGTATTTT. Protein product: CASSPLAVSTDTQYF.

There are a few counts of this clone. The V gene is TRBV4-3, the J gene TRBJ1-5, with D tentatively TRBD1 (6 bases). The CDR3 loop spans 16 amino acids. Trimming left V 3 bases short and J 2 bases short, with 14 bases between. Germline V lookup: CDR1 LGHNA, CDR2 YSLEER. Here the CDR3 DNA reads TGCGCCAGCAGCCAGGAGGGGGGGAGCGGCAATCAGCCCCAGCATTTT. Translation gives CASSQEGGSGNQPQHF.

V usage is TRBV7-9 and J usage is TRBJ1-4; 8 bases are a match to TRBD1. CDR1 SEHNR and CDR2 FQNEAQ come from the germline V gene (reference sequence). Unmatched junction bases numbered 8, after V lost 4 bases and J lost 10 bases. The CDR3 is 14 amino acids. CDR3 sequence (DNA): TGTGCCAGCAGCTCTACAGGGGGGAAGGGAAAACTGTTTTTT. Protein product: CASSSTGGKGKLFF.

This sequence joins TRBV2 and TRBJ1-5; D gene ambiguous. V was shortened by 9 bases and J by 4 bases, with 10 bases between the two germline ends. The CDR3 covers 12 residues. From germline, CDR1 is SNHLY and CDR2 FYNNEI. The CDR3 loop is CASRVSNQPQHF. The CDR3 DNA reads TGTGCCAGTCGGGTTTCTAATCAGCCCCAGCATTTT.

There are many counts of this clone. The chain links TRBV6-2 or TRBV6-3 to TRBJ2-1; D possibly matches TRBD1 or TRBD2 (5 bases each). The V end lost 6 bases, the J end lost 5 bases, and 20 bases lay between the germline ends. The CDR3 has 16 amino acids. Germline V gene lookup returns CDR1 MNHEY and CDR2 SVGEGT. CDR3 bases: TGTGCCAGCAGGCCTGGGACGAGGGGTTTCAACAATGAGCAGTTCTTC. Its protein is CASRPGTRGFNNEQFF.

The V and J genes are TRBV5-6 and TRBJ1-2; D might be TRBD1 (6 bases). The V and J ends lost 0 bases and 4 bases respectively, with 13 bases between them. Germline V gene sequence: CDR1 SGHDT, CDR2 YYEEEE. CDR3 length: 15 residues. CDR3 protein: CASSLGQGGRYGYTF. The CDR3 nucleotides are TGTGCCAGCAGCTTGGGGCAAGGGGGGCGCTATGGCTACACCTTC. The entire variable domain, with the rest obtained from reference TRBV5-6 and TRBJ1-2, is as follows: DAGVTQSPTHLIKTRGQQVTLRCSPKSGHDTVSWYQQALGQGPQFIFQYYEEEERQRGNFPDRFSGHQFPNYSSELNVNALLLGDSALYLCASSLGQGGRYGYTFGSGTRLTVV.

This chain uses TRBV9 with TRBJ1-2; 7 positions match TRBD1. V trimming: 0 bases; J trimming: 3 bases; junction bases outside the gene matches: 5. The germline V gene encodes CDR1 SGDLS and CDR2 YYNGEE. CDR3 length equals 15 residues. CDR3: CASSVEEGADYGYTF. The CDR3 DNA reads TGTGCCAGCAGCGTAGAGGAGGGGGCGGACTATGGCTACACCTTC.

This chain uses TRBV28 with TRBJ1-5; TRBD1 matches 10 bases. CDR3 length: 16 residues. CDR1 is MDHEN, CDR2 SYDVKM, per germline. Trimming at V came to 5 bases and at J to 5 bases, leaving 9 bases not matched to a gene. The CDR3 here is CASSPRQGAGHQPQHF. CDR3 nucleotides: TGTGCCAGCAGTCCAAGACAGGGGGCGGGGCATCAGCCCCAGCATTTT.

The V gene is TRBV28, the J gene TRBJ1-5; D possibly corresponds to TRBD1 (6 bases). This CDR3 region has 15 residues. CDR1 MDHEN and CDR2 SYDVKM come from the germline V gene. Between the trimmed V and J ends, which lost 10 bases and 0 bases, there was a span of 16 bases. Written as DNA, the CDR3 is TGTGCCACGGCAGGACAGTCTCTTAGCAATCAGCCCCAGCATTTT. Translation: CATAGQSLSNQPQHF. Variable domain in full (rest from reference TRBV28 and TRBJ1-5): DVKVTQSSRYLVKRTGEKVFLECVQDMDHENMFWYRQDPGLGLRLIYFSYDVKMKEKGDIPEGYSVSREKKERFSLILESASTNQTSMYLCATAGQSLSNQPQHFGDGTRLSIL.

The rearrangement uses TRBV16 and TRBJ2-3, with D perhaps matching TRBD2 (5 bases). This CDR3 spans 14 amino acids. The V end lost 4 bases, the J end lost 1 base, and 9 bases lay between the germline ends. CDR1 and CDR2 (germline): KGHSY, FQNENV. The CDR3 reads CASSPVGGTDTQYF. DNA for the CDR3: TGTGCCAGCAGCCCAGTCGGGGGCACAGATACGCAGTATTTT. Full variable domain (rest looked up from reference TRBV16 and TRBJ2-3): GEEVAQTPKHLVRGEGQKAKLYCAPIKGHSYVFWYQQVLKNEFKFLISFQNENVFDETGMPKERFSAKCLPNSPCSLEIQATKLEDSAVYFCASSPVGGTDTQYFGPGTRLTVL.

The chain combines TRBV19 with TRBJ1-5; no definite D call. Trimming took 5 bases from V and 9 from J, leaving 8 bases between them. Germline V lookup: CDR1 LNHDA, CDR2 SQIVND (reference sequence). This CDR3 is 11 amino acids long. Here the CDR3 DNA reads TGTGCCAGTAGTCAAACCGGGCCCCAGCATTTT. Residues: CASSQTGPQHF.

V is TRBV7-2 and J is TRBJ2-7, with 15 positions matching TRBD2. Trimming removed 5 bases from V and 2 bases from J; junction bases left unmatched: 7. The germline V gene encodes CDR1 SGHTA and CDR2 FQGNSA. The CDR3 consists of 17 residues. CDR3 sequence: CASSIPGTSGGPYEQYF. The CDR3 bases are TGTGCCAGCAGCATACCCGGGACTAGCGGGGGGCCCTACGAGCAGTACTTC.

The rearrangement uses TRBV5-1 and TRBJ1-2; weak D call: TRBD1 (6 bases). The CDR3 is made up of 17 amino acids. Germline V gene data show CDR1 as SGHRS and CDR2 as YFSETQ. V was clipped by 0 bases and J by 1 base, with 16 bases between them. Written as DNA, the CDR3 is TGCGCCAGCAGCTTGGCCCCCCGGCAGGGGAGTAACTATGGCTACACCTTC. It is translated as CASSLAPRQGSNYGYTF. Filled out from reference TRBV5-1 and TRBJ1-2, the complete variable domain reads KAGVTQTPRYLIKTRGQQVTLSCSPISGHRSVSWYQQTPGQGLQFLFEYFSETQRNKGNFPGRFSGRQFSNSRSEMNVSTLELGDSALYLCASSLAPRQGSNYGYTFGSGTRLTVV.

About this clone itself: The sample has other DNA sequences that encode this CDR3 too. This chain links TRBV6-5 with TRBJ1-1; D remains unclear. Deletions cut 7 bases from V and 6 bases from J, with 9 bases between. Looked up from germline, CDR1 is MNHEY and CDR2 is SVGAGI. The CDR3 is 11 residues long. CDR3 amino acids: CASTARPEAFF. Written as DNA, the CDR3 is TGTGCCAGCACTGCGAGACCTGAAGCTTTCTTT.

CDR3 residues: CASSVDAGRNYGYTF. The CDR3, as DNA: TGTGCCAGCAGCGTAGATGCAGGGAGGAACTATGGCTACACCTTC. J is TRBJ1-2 and V is TRBV9; TRBD1 is a possible D gene (5 bases). The CDR3 extends over 15 amino acids. Trimming took off 0 bases at V and 2 bases at J, with 11 bases between the two ends. Germline V gene sequence: CDR1 SGDLS, CDR2 YYNGEE.

J is TRBJ2-2 and V is TRBV19; D perhaps matches TRBD2 (6 bases). CDR3 length equals 16 residues. Trimming removed 3 bases from V and 2 bases from J, with 13 bases in between. The germline V gene encodes CDR1 LNHDA and CDR2 SQIVND (reference sequence). The CDR3 loop is CASSMRGGGNTGELFF. In DNA form, the CDR3 reads TGTGCCAGTAGTATGAGGGGAGGTGGCAACACCGGGGAGCTGTTTTTT.